The clone carrying this T cell receptor (beta chain) was observed many times. The target antigen is unknown. Template material for amplifying TCR beta CDR3 regions consisted of RNA transcripts. The TCR CDR3 was amplified in a first-round RT-PCR using the HTBI primer set. MiXCR was run by TCRdb on the multiplex PCR reads, yielding one entry per CDR3 protein. The table records fewer than 500,000 distinct CDR3 sequences, roughly 15% of them present only once. The data originate from a study of T cells in Graves' hyperthyroidism and ophthalmopathy. Trimming cost V 1 base and J 8 bases, with 17 bases left between them. This CDR3 is built from 14 residues. Per the germline V gene, CDR1 is GTSNPN and CDR2 is SVGIG (reference sequence). Study conclusions and caveats: The model made its ophthalmopathy prediction, and onset followed a median roughly 6.5 months later. Blood shared most expanded thyroid clonotypes above 0.001. In the analysis, a 13 V-J model separated ophthalmopathy from stable hyperthyroidism.

A patient was excluded if there was uncontrolled infection, other autoimmune disease, pregnancy or lactation. The rearrangement joins TRBV30 to TRBJ1-2; D unresolved. The sample comprised blood. The TCR comes from a woman in her twenties or thirties with Graves' ophthalmopathy. The DNA for the CDR3 is TGTGCCTGGAGTGGTTTTGGTGACCTGATGGGCTACACCTTC. As protein: CAWSGFGDLMGYTF.